This TCR beta chain comes out of a study of tumor and adjacent non-tumor tissue in lung cancer. The trim removed 2 bases at V and 4 bases at J, leaving 5 bases unmatched. The CDR3 covers 15 residues. Germline lookup yields CDR1 KGHDR and CDR2 SFDVKD. RNA was extracted from bulk tissue without any cell sorting. The library came from three nested PCR rounds adapted from ARM-PCR protocols. TCRdb reprocessed the multiplex PCR reads with MiXCR, giving one entry per CDR3 protein. Of 70,000 to 80,000 distinct CDR3 sequences listed, 55% to 75% are singletons. This clonotype was recorded many times. Its antigen is not identified. Study-level points and caveats: Normal lung showed higher cumulative top 100 clone frequency than tumor.

Sample: lung tumor tissue. This sequence was found in a woman aged 40 to 50 with non-small cell lung cancer. The rearrangement uses TRBV24-1 and TRBJ2-5; TRBD1 matches 8 bases. Here the CDR3 reads CATSDSDRVGETQYF. Here the CDR3 DNA reads TGTGCCACCAGTGATTCGGACAGGGTGGGAGAGACCCAGTACTTC.